Shown below are 11 T cell receptor beta chains from a single sample sequenced in a study of T-cell reconstitution after alpha-beta-depleted transplantation in children. It was with unique molecular identifiers that the TCRbeta library was prepared. TCRdb passed the PCR reads through MiXCR, listing each CDR3 protein once. The sample lists around 960,000 distinct CDR3 sequences, 25% to 30% seen once, with 25% to 35% in the top ten. This sample comprised PBMCs, mostly from graft donor cells, obtained 360 days after TCRalphabeta/CD19-depleted stem cell transplant. The receptors here all came from a boy less than two years old who had a stem cell transplant for SCID, so the T cells may come from the graft donor.

The chain carries TRBV4-1 and TRBJ2-5, with a possible D match to TRBD1 (5 bases). The germline V gene encodes CDR1 MGHRA and CDR2 YSYEKL. Trimming took 1 base from V and 2 from J, leaving 14 bases between them. The CDR3 consists of 16 residues. Here the CDR3 reads CASSQGIVGLQETQYF. The CDR3 region has the DNA TGCGCCAGCAGCCAAGGGATCGTGGGGCTACAAGAGACCCAGTACTTC.

This clonotype was counted only a few times. This sequence joins TRBV4-1 and TRBJ2-7, with D unresolved. The CDR3 length is 15 residues. In germline, CDR1 is MGHRA, CDR2 YSYEKL. The germline V and J ends were trimmed by 0 bases and 3 bases, with 12 bases remaining between them. DNA for the CDR3: TGCGCCAGCAGCCAAGATCGTGGCAGCTACTACGAGCAGTACTTC. This sequence encodes CASSQDRGSYYEQYF.

This clonotype showed up just a few times. The V and J genes are TRBV12-3 or TRBV12-4 and TRBJ1-1; TRBD1 is a possible D gene (6 bases). V was cut by 6 bases and J by 5 bases, with 16 bases left in between. This CDR3 comprises 14 residues. The chain's CDR3 is CASSWGGVGTEAFF. CDR3 bases: TGTGCCAGCAGCTGGGGGGGCGTTGGGACTGAAGCTTTCTTT.

The V gene is TRBV15, the J gene TRBJ1-2; 9 nucleotides agree with TRBD1. The trim removed 2 bases at V and 2 bases at J, leaving 12 bases unmatched. The germline V gene encodes CDR1 LNHNV and CDR2 YYDKDF (reference sequence). The CDR3 runs to 18 residues. The CDR3 bases are TGTGCCACCAGCAGAAGACCGGGACAGGGATTCCTGAACTATGGCTACACCTTC. Translating gives CATSRRPGQGFLNYGYTF.

The chain uses TRBV5-1 and TRBJ1-1; 7 nucleotides align to TRBD1. The V segment lost 4 bases and the J segment 4 bases; nucleotides outside the gene matches: 10. Germline V gene sequence: CDR1 SGHRS, CDR2 YFSETQ. This CDR3 is built from 15 residues. The CDR3 loop reads CASSLTGQASTEAFF. In DNA, the CDR3 is TGCGCCAGCAGCCTGACCGGACAGGCCTCCACTGAAGCTTTCTTT.

This clonotype was counted a few times. The chain links TRBV12-3 or TRBV12-4 to TRBJ2-7, with D possibly being TRBD1 (5 bases). The V end was cut by 1 base, the J end by 1 base, with 14 bases between. The length of the CDR3 is 16 residues. The CDR3 is CASSLGAGLGSYEQYF. The CDR3 coding sequence is TGTGCCAGCAGTTTAGGGGCAGGGTTGGGTTCCTACGAGCAGTACTTC.

The V gene is TRBV6-1, the J gene TRBJ2-6; D gene uncertain. CDR3 size: 17 residues. Germline CDR1 MNHNS, CDR2 SASEGT. Trimming stripped 6 bases from V and 0 bases from J, with 15 bases between. CDR3 sequence: CASSSVGSSSGANVLTF. The DNA of the CDR3 is TGTGCCAGCAGCTCTGTGGGCAGTAGCTCTGGGGCCAACGTCCTGACTTTC.

This chain uses TRBV5-1 with TRBJ2-3; 12 bases match TRBD2. With V trimmed by 2 bases and J by 5 bases, 9 bases remained unmatched. CDR1 is SGHRS, CDR2 YFSETQ, per germline. The CDR3 loop spans 17 amino acids. The DNA for the CDR3 is TGCGCCAGCAGCTTTAACCCACTAGCGGGGGGACAAGATACGCAGTATTTT. The encoded protein is CASSFNPLAGGQDTQYF.

V is TRBV12-3 or TRBV12-4 and J is TRBJ2-1; maybe TRBD1 (6 bases). Trimming removed 5 bases from V and 2 bases from J, with 13 bases in between. The CDR3 has 15 residues. In DNA form, the CDR3 reads TGTGCCAGCAGTCCTCCGGGACAAACCTACAATGAGCAGTTCTTC. Translated, it gives CASSPPGQTYNEQFF.

V is TRBV5-1 and J is TRBJ2-1; D not certain. Trimming cost V 1 base and J 7 bases, with 12 bases left between them. The V gene's germline CDR1 is SGHRS and CDR2 YFSETQ. The CDR3 has 14 residues. Written as DNA, the CDR3 is TGCGCCAGCAGCTTGCTGACGGTAAAGAATGAGCAGTTCTTC. The encoded protein is CASSLLTVKNEQFF.

The chain uses TRBV6-1 and TRBJ2-5; D unclear. This CDR3 is 16 amino acids long. The germline CDR1 and CDR2 sequences are MNHNS and SASEGT. The germline V and J ends were trimmed by 6 bases and 2 bases, with 19 bases remaining between them. DNA for the CDR3: TGTGCCAGCAGGAAAGGACGGTTTAATGAACAAGAGACCCAGTACTTC. Translation: CASRKGRFNEQETQYF.